This T cell receptor (beta chain) emerged from a study of hypomethylating agent response in myelodysplastic syndrome. About the study: Patients with myelodysplastic syndrome were eight or nine male and 2 female. Response meant complete response or hematologic improvement; all other patients were non-responders. Most often mutated was TET2, found in about 45% of the 11 patients.

This clone was recorded once. Its target is unknown. Trimming cost V 1 base and J 3 bases, with 11 bases left between them. This CDR3 contains 15 residues. Germline CDR1 and CDR2: SGHAT and FQNNGV. Overall study findings and caveats: Possible novel MDS antigen recognition by shared GLIPH2 clusters needs experimental validation.

The assay was immunoSEQ multiplex PCR, and TCRdb's table has in-frame clones only and misses some. In the table there are 990 or so clones, about 81% of which are singletons. The source of this sequence is a human donor with myelodysplastic syndrome. This chain links TRBV11-2 with TRBJ2-3; D is tentatively TRBD1 or TRBD2 (5 bases each). This specimen was bone marrow, taken before or after starting hypomethylating agent treatment for myelodysplastic syndrome (not recorded which). Here the CDR3 reads CASSLVGADTDTQYF. DNA for the CDR3: TGTGCCAGCAGCTTAGTCGGGGCGGATACAGATACGCAGTATTTT. The full variable domain, its missing parts supplied by reference TRBV11-2 and TRBJ2-3, is EAGVAQSPRYKIIEKRQSVAFWCNPISGHATLYWYQQILGQGPKLLIQFQNNGVVDDSQLPKDRFSAERLKGVDSTLKIQPAKLEDSAVYLCASSLVGADTDTQYFGPGTRLTVL.